One sample yielded the 5 T cell receptor beta chains listed below, sequenced in a study of cytomegalovirus exposure and HLA in healthy donors. PCR amplification relied on 60 Vbeta primers (plus 13 Jbeta primers). Data came from immunoSEQ multiplex PCR; TCRdb stores just in-frame clones and leaves some out. The top ten hold 0.65% of the sample, which has roughly 200,000 clones, approximately 80% seen once. The sequencing input was PBMCs. The receptors were gathered from a boy aged 10-17 years in good health and CMV-seronegative.

The chain employs TRBV29-1 and TRBJ1-4; D is unresolved. The CDR3 runs 13 residues. Germline CDR1 and CDR2: SQVTM and ANQGSEA. The ends were cut back, 7 bases at V and 11 bases at J, with 20 bases in the middle. In DNA form, the CDR3 reads TGCAGCGCCGATCCCGGCGGGCTGGGGAAACTGTTTTTT. Translating gives CSADPGGLGKLFF. Using reference TRBV29-1 and TRBJ1-4 for the parts outside the CDR3, the full variable domain is SAVISQKPSRDICQRGTSLTIQCQVDSQVTMMFWYRQQPGQSLTLIATANQGSEATYESGFVIDKFPISRPNLTFSTLTVSNMSPEDSSIYLCSADPGGLGKLFFGSGTQLSVL.

This chain links TRBV7-9 with TRBJ1-5; 12 bases map to TRBD1. The CDR3 sequence is 15 residues long. After removal of 5 bases from V and 9 bases from J, the junction contained 8 bases not matched to a gene. CDR1 and CDR2 (germline): SEHNR, FQNEAQ (reference sequence). Here the CDR3 reads CASSRGQGARGPQHF. The CDR3 nucleotides read TGTGCCAGCAGCCGGGGACAGGGGGCGCGAGGGCCCCAGCATTTT.

This chain connects TRBV21-1 to TRBJ2-7; the table's D gene call, TRBD1, was not cross checked with the DNA. TRBV21-1 is flagged as a pseudogene. The CDR3 sequence is 15 residues long. The CDR3, as DNA: TGTGCCAGCAGCAACCAACCGGGACAGGGAGACGAGCAGTACTTC. It codes for CASSNQPGQGDEQYF.

The chain is built from TRBV7-8 and TRBJ1-1, with 9 positions matching TRBD1. The CDR3 loop spans 15 amino acids. CDR1 and CDR2 from the germline V gene are SGHVS and FQNEAQ. After removal of 3 bases from V and 1 base from J, the junction contained 3 bases not matched to a gene. The DNA for the CDR3 is TGTGCCAGCAGCTTGGGGACAGGGAGGAACACTGAAGCTTTCTTT. Amino acid sequence: CASSLGTGRNTEAFF. Full variable domain (rest looked up from reference TRBV7-8 and TRBJ1-1): GAGVSQSPRYKVAKRGQDVALRCDPISGHVSLFWYQQALGQGPEFLTYFQNEAQLDKSGLPSDRFFAERPEGSVSTLKIQRTQQEDSAVYLCASSLGTGRNTEAFFGQGTRLTVV.

The table lists this clone with a count of one. This rearrangement joins TRBV10-1 to TRBJ2-2, with 8 bases identical to TRBD2. In germline, CDR1 is WNHNN, CDR2 SYGVQD (reference sequence). This CDR3 is built from 15 residues. With 6 bases clipped from V and 7 bases from J, the junction kept 10 bases outside the gene matches. The DNA of the CDR3 is TGCGCCAGCAGCGCCGCGGGGGGCCGAGGCGGGGAGCTGTTTTTT. This sequence encodes CASSAAGGRGGELFF.